These 20 T cell receptor beta chains came from one sample sequenced in a study of T-cell reconstitution after alpha-beta-depleted transplantation in children. Construction of the TCRbeta library involved unique molecular identifiers. MiXCR, applied by TCRdb to the PCR reads, yields one record per CDR3 protein. The data show about 610,000 distinct CDR3 sequences, with about 10% seen just once and less than 5% held by the top ten. The sample in question was PBMCs from the stem cell graft donor, obtained from the stem cell graft. All receptors derive from a human donor who donated a stem cell graft to a child with acute myeloid leukemia.

Many counts were recorded for this clonotype. This sequence joins TRBV7-9 and TRBJ2-7, with 8 bases that match TRBD1. There are 16 residues in the CDR3. J gave up 2 bases and V 4 bases, and 10 bases lay outside the gene matches. Germline-derived CDR1 and CDR2 are SEHNR and FQNEAQ (reference sequence). The CDR3 DNA reads TGTGCCAGCAGCTCAGGGGGCGGAGCAACCCCCTACGAGCAGTACTTC. Its protein is CASSSGGGATPYEQYF.

V usage is TRBV20-1 and J usage is TRBJ2-5, with TRBD1 matching 7 bases. This CDR3 comprises 15 residues. Germline V gene sequence: CDR1 DFQATT, CDR2 SNEGSKA (reference sequence). V lost 5 bases to trimming and J lost 5 bases; unmatched junction nucleotides: 14. The CDR3 region is CSAGQGQLKRETQYF. The CDR3 nucleotides are TGCAGTGCTGGGCAGGGACAGCTAAAGAGGGAGACCCAGTACTTC.

The table lists this clonotype with many counts. The DNA is omitted, as the CDR3 cannot be located on it reliably, and the CDR3 follows TCRdb's listing. The CDR3 protein is CASSTSGEGNQPQHF. V usage is TRBV28 and J usage is TRBJ1-5. A total of 15 residues make up the CDR3, ends included. Germline CDR1 reads MDHEN; CDR2 reads SYDVKM.

This clonotype was recorded many times. The rearrangement links TRBV27 to TRBJ2-2; D gene unclear. Trimming cost V 6 bases and J 4 bases, with 15 bases left between them. The CDR3 covers 15 residues. Germline V gives CDR1 MNHEY, CDR2 SMNVEV (reference sequence). The CDR3 DNA sequence: TGTGCCAGCAGCCCCAGCTGGTTGGGCACCGGGGAGCTGTTTTTT. Translation: CASSPSWLGTGELFF.

The gene calls are TRBV18 and TRBJ1-1; D perhaps matches TRBD1 (5 bases). Trimming pared 6 bases from V and 3 bases from J, leaving 14 bases between. The CDR3 sequence is 14 residues long. Germline lookup yields CDR1 KGHSH and CDR2 LQKENI. The CDR3 is CASSRQIQHTEAFF. The CDR3, as DNA: TGTGCCAGCTCTCGACAGATACAACACACTGAAGCTTTCTTT.

This clonotype was detected many times. The chain couples TRBV3-1 to TRBJ2-1, with TRBD2 matching over 7 bases. The J segment lost 4 bases and the V segment lost 4 bases, leaving 10 bases of the junction unmatched. This CDR3 has 16 residues. Germline CDR1 LGHDT, CDR2 YNNKEL (reference sequence). The CDR3 loop reads CASSRPGTTSYNEQFF. CDR3 DNA: TGTGCCAGCAGCCGCCCCGGGACTACAAGTTACAATGAGCAGTTCTTC.

There are a few counts of this clonotype. The rearrangement uses TRBV5-1 and TRBJ2-1; 7 bases line up with TRBD2. The V gene's germline CDR1 is SGHRS and CDR2 YFSETQ. The V segment lost 5 bases and the J segment 0 bases; nucleotides outside the gene matches: 2. The CDR3 runs 14 residues. Here the CDR3 reads CASRRGFSYNEQFF. The CDR3 DNA sequence: TGCGCCAGCAGGCGGGGGTTCTCCTACAATGAGCAGTTCTTC.

There are many counts of this clonotype. Written as DNA, the CDR3 is TGCAGCGTGATCAGGGAATCCTTCTACAATGAGCAGTTCTTC. It encodes CSVIRESFYNEQFF. The gene calls are TRBV29-1 and TRBJ2-1; possibly TRBD1 for D (5 bases). Trimming took 6 bases from V and 3 from J, leaving 15 bases between them. Germline V gene sequence: CDR1 SQVTM, CDR2 ANQGSEA. The CDR3 contains 14 residues.

The chain employs TRBV20-1 and TRBJ2-4; 8 bases map to TRBD2. The CDR3 sequence is 13 residues long. Per germline, CDR1 DFQATT and CDR2 SNEGSKA (reference sequence). V dropped 5 bases and J dropped 10; count of bases not matched to a gene: 10. CDR3 region: CSADAVAGRIQYF. Written as DNA, the CDR3 is TGCAGTGCTGACGCCGTAGCGGGAAGGATTCAGTACTTC.

V is TRBV4-3 and J is TRBJ2-3; 12 bases align to TRBD2. V lost 4 bases to trimming and J lost 5 bases; unmatched junction nucleotides: 4. Germline CDR1 is LGHNA and CDR2 is YSLEER. The length of the CDR3 is 15 residues. The CDR3 region is CASSRGGLAGDTQYF. As DNA, the CDR3 is TGCGCCAGCAGCCGCGGGGGACTAGCGGGAGATACGCAGTATTTT.

This clonotype has more than one count but fewer than ten. The rearrangement joins TRBV2 to TRBJ2-5, with D possibly called TRBD1 or TRBD2 (5 bases each). This CDR3 region has 14 residues. Germline CDR1 is SNHLY and CDR2 is FYNNEI. V dropped 3 bases and J dropped 0 bases, with 8 bases sitting between them. Here the CDR3 reads CASSDWGNQETQYF. DNA of the CDR3: TGTGCCAGCAGTGATTGGGGGAACCAAGAGACCCAGTACTTC.

This clonotype showed up just a few times. The rearrangement uses TRBV30 and TRBJ2-5; 9 bases map to TRBD2. Germline CDR1 is GTSNPN and CDR2 is SVGIG (reference sequence). Trimming took 4 bases from V and 2 from J; bases not matched to a gene: 5. This CDR3 comprises 14 residues. In DNA, the CDR3 is TGTGCCTGGATCGGGACTAGCTCTCAAGAGACCCAGTACTTC. It specifies CAWIGTSSQETQYF.

In this sample, this clonotype turned up many times. This sequence joins TRBV7-9 and TRBJ1-1; D not certain. CDR3 length: 12 residues. Germline assignment: CDR1 SEHNR and CDR2 FQNEAQ (reference sequence). Between the trimmed V and J ends, which lost 3 bases and 1 base, there was a span of 3 bases. CDR3 loop: CASSFQNTEAFF. DNA for the CDR3: TGTGCCAGCAGCTTCCAGAACACTGAAGCTTTCTTT.

This clonotype showed up many times. This rearrangement joins TRBV27 to TRBJ2-4; no reliable D call. Germline CDR1 and CDR2: MNHEY and SMNVEV (reference sequence). CDR3 length: 13 residues. Deletions cut 3 bases from V and 7 bases from J, with 10 bases between. CDR3 coding DNA: TGTGCCAGCAGTTTCACCCATGATAACATTCAGTACTTC. It specifies CASSFTHDNIQYF.

This clonotype was observed a few times. V gene TRBV29-1 combines with J gene TRBJ2-2; no firm D call. This CDR3 contains 15 residues. The V end lost 7 bases, the J end lost 0 bases, and 15 bases lay between the germline ends. Germline loops: CDR1 SQVTM, CDR2 ANQGSEA. The CDR3 nucleotides read TGCAGCGCCGGTCCTCTGCCGCCGAACACCGGGGAGCTGTTTTTT. Protein sequence: CSAGPLPPNTGELFF.

This clonotype was found many times. The J gene is TRBJ1-1, the V gene TRBV27; D is uncertain. The length of the CDR3 is 15 residues. Trimming stripped 4 bases from V and 3 bases from J, with 15 bases between. Germline loops: CDR1 MNHEY, CDR2 SMNVEV (reference sequence). CDR3 in DNA: TGTGCCAGCAGTTCCCCAAACCAGCGTTACACTGAAGCTTTCTTT. It encodes CASSSPNQRYTEAFF.

J is TRBJ2-3 and V is TRBV6-2 or TRBV6-3; perhaps TRBD1 as D (5 bases). CDR1 and CDR2 from the germline V gene are MNHEY and SVGEGT. Trimming shortened V by 0 bases and J by 11 bases, and 12 bases separated the two germline ends. CDR3 length: 13 amino acids. The CDR3 DNA sequence: TGTGCCAGCAGTTACTCGGGGCGCGGTTTGCAGTATTTT. It encodes CASSYSGRGLQYF.

This chain joins TRBV10-3 and TRBJ2-7; D is possibly TRBD1 (5 bases). The germline V gene encodes CDR1 ENHRY and CDR2 SYGVKD. The V end lost 8 bases, the J end lost 4 bases, and 12 bases lay between the germline ends. The CDR3 is 12 residues long. DNA for the CDR3: TGTGCCATCGGGGCAGGGAAATACGAGCAGTACTTC. Its protein product is CAIGAGKYEQYF.

This clonotype was counted only a few times. The V gene is TRBV4-2, the J gene TRBJ1-5, with D hard to call. This CDR3 is 15 amino acids long. V was pared by 4 bases and J by 2 bases, with 12 bases between. From germline, CDR1 is LGHNA and CDR2 YNFKEQ. As DNA, the CDR3 is TGTGCCAGCAGCCCATCTGGGGTTGGCAATCAGCCCCAGCATTTT. Its translation is CASSPSGVGNQPQHF.

This clonotype appeared many times. The rearrangement links TRBV5-1 to TRBJ1-2, with D possibly TRBD1 on 6 matching bases. This CDR3 has 14 amino acids. Germline V gives CDR1 SGHRS, CDR2 YFSETQ. V was clipped by 4 bases and J by 4 bases, with 14 bases between them. The CDR3 DNA reads TGCGCCAGCAGCCAGGGACAAGGAGGCTATGGCTACACCTTC. Amino acid sequence: CASSQGQGGYGYTF.